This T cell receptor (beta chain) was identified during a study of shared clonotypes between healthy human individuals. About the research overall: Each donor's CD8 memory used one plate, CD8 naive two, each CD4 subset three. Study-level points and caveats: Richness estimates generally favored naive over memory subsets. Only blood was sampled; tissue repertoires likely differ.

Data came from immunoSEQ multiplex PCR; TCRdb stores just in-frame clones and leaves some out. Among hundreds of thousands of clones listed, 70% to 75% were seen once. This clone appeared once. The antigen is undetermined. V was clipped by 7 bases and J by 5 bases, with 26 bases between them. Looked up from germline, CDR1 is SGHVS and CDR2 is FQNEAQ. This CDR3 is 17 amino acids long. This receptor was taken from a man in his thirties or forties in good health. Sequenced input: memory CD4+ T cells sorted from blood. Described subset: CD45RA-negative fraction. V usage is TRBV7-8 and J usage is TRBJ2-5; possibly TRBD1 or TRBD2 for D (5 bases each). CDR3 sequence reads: CASTVLGDGLIIETQYF. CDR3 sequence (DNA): TGTGCCAGCACCGTTCTGGGGGACGGCCTGATCATTGAGACCCAGTACTTC.